This TCR beta chain was observed in a study of CD8+ T cells in alopecia areata. CDR3 size: 12 residues. With 8 bases removed from V and 10 bases from J, the gap between germline ends came to 18 bases. Germline values: CDR1 SQVTM, CDR2 ANQGSEA. cDNA prepared by RNA extraction and subsequent reverse transcription served as the template for sequencing. Clones were read by immunoSEQ multiplex PCR, and TCRdb kept only the in-frame ones, dropping some. In the table there are some 120,000 clones, roughly 50% of which are singletons. It was from PBMCs that CD4+ and CD8+ T cells were sorted. This sequence was found in a human donor with alopecia areata. The source material was NKG2D-low CD8+ T cells sorted from blood. This chain connects TRBV29-1 to TRBJ2-1; D is ambiguous. The CDR3 DNA reads as TGCAGCACAACCAGCGTGGGCGAGGAGCAGTTCTTC. It yields the protein CSTTSVGEEQFF.